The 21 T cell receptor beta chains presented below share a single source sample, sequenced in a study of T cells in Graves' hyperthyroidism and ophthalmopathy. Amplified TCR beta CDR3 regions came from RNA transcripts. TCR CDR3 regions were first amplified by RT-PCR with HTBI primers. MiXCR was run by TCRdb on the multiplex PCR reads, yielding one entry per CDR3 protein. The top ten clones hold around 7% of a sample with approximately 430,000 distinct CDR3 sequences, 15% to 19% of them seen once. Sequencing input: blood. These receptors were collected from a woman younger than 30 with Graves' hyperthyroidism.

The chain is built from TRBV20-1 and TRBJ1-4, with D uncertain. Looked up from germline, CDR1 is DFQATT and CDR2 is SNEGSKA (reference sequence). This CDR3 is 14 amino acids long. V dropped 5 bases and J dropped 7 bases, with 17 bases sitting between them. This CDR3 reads CSASGGGEGEKLFF. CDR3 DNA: TGCAGTGCTTCGGGCGGCGGAGAGGGTGAAAAACTGTTTTTT.

The CDR3 reads CATRAGGHPYEQYF. In DNA form, the CDR3 reads TGTGCCACCCGAGCAGGAGGACATCCCTACGAGCAGTACTTC. This chain uses TRBV10-3 with TRBJ2-7, with D perhaps given as TRBD1 or TRBD2 (5 bases each). CDR1 and CDR2 from the germline V gene are ENHRY and SYGVKD. There are 14 residues in the CDR3. Trimming shortened V by 10 bases and J by 2 bases, and 18 bases separated the two germline ends.

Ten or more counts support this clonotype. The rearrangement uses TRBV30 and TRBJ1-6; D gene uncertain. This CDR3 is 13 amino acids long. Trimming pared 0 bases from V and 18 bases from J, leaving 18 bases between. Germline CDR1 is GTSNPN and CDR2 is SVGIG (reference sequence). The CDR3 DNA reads TGTGCCTGGAGTGTAAGTGGCGGCGGGGAGGACCACTTT. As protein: CAWSVSGGGEDHF.

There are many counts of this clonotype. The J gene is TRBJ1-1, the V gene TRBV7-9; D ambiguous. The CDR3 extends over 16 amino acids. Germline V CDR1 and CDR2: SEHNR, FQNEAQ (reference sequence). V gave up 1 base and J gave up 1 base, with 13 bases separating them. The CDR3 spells CASSLGSARENTEAFF. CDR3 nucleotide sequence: TGTGCCAGCAGCTTAGGTAGTGCACGAGAGAACACTGAAGCTTTCTTT.

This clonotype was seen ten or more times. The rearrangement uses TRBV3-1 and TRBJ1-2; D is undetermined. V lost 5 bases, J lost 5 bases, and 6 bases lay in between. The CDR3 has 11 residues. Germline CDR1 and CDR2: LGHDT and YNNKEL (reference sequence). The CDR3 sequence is CASSTVYGYTF. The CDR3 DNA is TGTGCCAGCAGCACTGTGTATGGCTACACCTTC.

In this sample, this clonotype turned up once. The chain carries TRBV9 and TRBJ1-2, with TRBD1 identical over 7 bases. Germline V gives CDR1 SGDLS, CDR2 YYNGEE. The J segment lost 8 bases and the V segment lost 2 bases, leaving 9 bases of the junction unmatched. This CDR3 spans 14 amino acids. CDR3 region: CASSVSDRVEGYTF. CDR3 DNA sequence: TGTGCCAGCAGCGTCTCAGACAGGGTTGAAGGCTACACCTTC.

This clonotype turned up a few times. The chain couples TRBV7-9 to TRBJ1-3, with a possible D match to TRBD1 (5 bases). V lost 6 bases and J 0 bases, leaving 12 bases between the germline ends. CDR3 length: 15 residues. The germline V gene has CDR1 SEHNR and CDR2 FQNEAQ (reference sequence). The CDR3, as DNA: TGTGCCAGCAGTAGGGGCTTACTCTCTGGAAACACCATATATTTT. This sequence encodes CASSRGLLSGNTIYF.

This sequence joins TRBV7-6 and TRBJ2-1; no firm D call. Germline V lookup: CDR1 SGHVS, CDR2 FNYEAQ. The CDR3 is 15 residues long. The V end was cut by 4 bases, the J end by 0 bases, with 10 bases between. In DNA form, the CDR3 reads TGTGCCAGCAGCTCCAGGTGGAGCTCCTACAATGAGCAGTTCTTC. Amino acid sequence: CASSSRWSSYNEQFF.

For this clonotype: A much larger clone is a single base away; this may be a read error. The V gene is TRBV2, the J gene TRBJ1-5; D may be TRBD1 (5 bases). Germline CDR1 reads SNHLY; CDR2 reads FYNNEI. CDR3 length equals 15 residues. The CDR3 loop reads CASSERQWGDQPRHF. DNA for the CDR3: TGTGCCAGCAGTGAACGGCAGTGGGGCGATCAGCCCCGGCATTTT.

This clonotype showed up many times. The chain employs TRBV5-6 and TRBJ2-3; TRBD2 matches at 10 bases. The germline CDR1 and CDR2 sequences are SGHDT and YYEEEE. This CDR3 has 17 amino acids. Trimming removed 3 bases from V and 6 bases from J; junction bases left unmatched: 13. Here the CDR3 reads CASSSTTSGLPADTQYF. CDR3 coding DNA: TGTGCCAGCAGCTCAACGACTAGCGGGCTTCCTGCCGATACGCAGTATTTT.

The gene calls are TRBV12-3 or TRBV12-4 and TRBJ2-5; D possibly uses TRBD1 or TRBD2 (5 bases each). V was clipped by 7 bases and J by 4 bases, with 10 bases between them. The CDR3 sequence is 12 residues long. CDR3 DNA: TGTGCCAGCACTGCCGGGACAGAGACCCAGTACTTC. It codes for CASTAGTETQYF.

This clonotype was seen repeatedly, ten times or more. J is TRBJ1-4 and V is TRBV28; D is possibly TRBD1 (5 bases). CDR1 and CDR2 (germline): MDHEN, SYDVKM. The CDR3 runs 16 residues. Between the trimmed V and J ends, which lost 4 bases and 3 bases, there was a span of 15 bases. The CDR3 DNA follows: TGTGCCAGCAGTTCCACGCCCGGAGGGGCTAATGAAAAACTGTTTTTT. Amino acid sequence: CASSSTPGGANEKLFF.

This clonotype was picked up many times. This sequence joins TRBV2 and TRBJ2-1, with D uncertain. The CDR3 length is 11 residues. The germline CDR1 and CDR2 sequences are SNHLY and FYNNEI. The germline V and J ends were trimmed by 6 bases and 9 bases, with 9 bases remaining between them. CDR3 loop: CASRSRSEQFF. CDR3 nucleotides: TGTGCCAGCAGATCAAGGTCTGAGCAGTTCTTC.

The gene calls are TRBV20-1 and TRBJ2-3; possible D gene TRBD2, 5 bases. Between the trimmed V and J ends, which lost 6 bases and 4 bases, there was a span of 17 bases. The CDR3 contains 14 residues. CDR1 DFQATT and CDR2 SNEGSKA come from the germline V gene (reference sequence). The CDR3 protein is CSALPQPSPDTQYF. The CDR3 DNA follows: TGCAGTGCCCTTCCCCAACCTAGCCCAGATACGCAGTATTTT.

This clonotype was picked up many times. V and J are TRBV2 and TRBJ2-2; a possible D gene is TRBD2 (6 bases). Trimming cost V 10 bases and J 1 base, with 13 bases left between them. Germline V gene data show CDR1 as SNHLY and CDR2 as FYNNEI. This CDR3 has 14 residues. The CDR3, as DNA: TGTGCCACCCTAAGGGGACTGAACACCGGGGAGCTGTTTTTT. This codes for CATLRGLNTGELFF.

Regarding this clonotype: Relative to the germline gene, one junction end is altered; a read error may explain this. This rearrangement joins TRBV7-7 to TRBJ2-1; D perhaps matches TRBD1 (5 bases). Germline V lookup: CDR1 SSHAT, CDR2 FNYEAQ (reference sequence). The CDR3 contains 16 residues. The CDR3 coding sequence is TGTGCTAGCAGCCCCCGCAGGGTCACCCCCTTAAGCGAGCAGTTCTTC. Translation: CASSPRRVTPLSEQFF. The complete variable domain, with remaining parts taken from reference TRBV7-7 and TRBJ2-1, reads GAGVSQSPRYKVTKRGQDVTLRCDPISSHATLYWYQQALGQGPEFLTYFNYEAQPDKSGLPSDRFSAERPEGSISTLTIQRTEQRDSAMYRCASSPRRVTPLSEQFFGPGTRLTVL.

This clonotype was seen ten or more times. CDR3 DNA: TGTGCCAGCAGTTACTCCCGGCATATCGCGAACACCGGGGAGCTGTTTTTT. This encodes CASSYSRHIANTGELFF. The chain employs TRBV6-5 and TRBJ2-2; D is unclear. This CDR3 is built from 17 residues. V lost 0 bases to trimming and J lost 0 bases, with 11 bases between them. CDR1 and CDR2 (germline): MNHEY, SVGAGI.

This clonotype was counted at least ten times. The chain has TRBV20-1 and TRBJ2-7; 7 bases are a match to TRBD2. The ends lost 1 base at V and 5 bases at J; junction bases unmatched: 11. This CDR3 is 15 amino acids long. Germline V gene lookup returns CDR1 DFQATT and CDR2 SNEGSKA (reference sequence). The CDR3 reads CSARAGSGGSDEQYF. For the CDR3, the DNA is TGCAGTGCTAGAGCCGGTTCGGGAGGTAGTGACGAGCAGTACTTC.

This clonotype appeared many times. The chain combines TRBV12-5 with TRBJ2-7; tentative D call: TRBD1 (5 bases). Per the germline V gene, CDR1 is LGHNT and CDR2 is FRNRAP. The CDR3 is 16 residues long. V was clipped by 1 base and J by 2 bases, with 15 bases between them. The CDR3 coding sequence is TGTGCTAGTGGTTTGGACGCCAGGGTACGGGCCTACGAGCAGTACTTC. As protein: CASGLDARVRAYEQYF. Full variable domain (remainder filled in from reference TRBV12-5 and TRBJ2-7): DARVTQTPRHKVTEMGQEVTMRCQPILGHNTVFWYRQTMMQGLELLAYFRNRAPLDDSGMPKDRFSAEMPDATLATLKIQPSEPRDSAVYFCASGLDARVRAYEQYFGPGTRLTVT.

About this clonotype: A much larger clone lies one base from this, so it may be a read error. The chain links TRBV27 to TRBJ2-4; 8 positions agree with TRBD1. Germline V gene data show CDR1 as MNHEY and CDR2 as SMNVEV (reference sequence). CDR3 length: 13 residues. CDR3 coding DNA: TGTGCCAGCAATTTACGACAGGGGAACATTCAGTACTTC. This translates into CASNLRQGNIQYF.

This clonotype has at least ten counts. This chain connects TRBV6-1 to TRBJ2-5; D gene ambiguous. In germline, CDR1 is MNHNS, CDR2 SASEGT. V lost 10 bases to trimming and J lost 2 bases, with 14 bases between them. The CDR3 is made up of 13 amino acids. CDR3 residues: CATPALAQETQYF. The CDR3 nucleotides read TGTGCCACCCCGGCCCTGGCGCAAGAGACCCAGTACTTC.